The next 30 T cell receptor beta chains were all read from a single sample in a study of vaccination effects on CD4 cells after COVID-19. Here immunoSEQ multiplex PCR was the method, and the copy in TCRdb shows in-frame clones only, minus some. Of about 22,000 clones listed, over 75% are singletons. These TCRs' antigens remain unknown. Antigen-specific CD4+ T cells were expanded with viral peptide pools in the ViraFEST assay before sequencing. Once cultured for approximately ten days, the cells underwent separation to obtain CD4+ T cells. Subjects were given two BNT162b2 or mRNA-1273 vaccine doses. Source: CD4+ T cells from PBMCs cultured with HCoV-NL63 spike peptides, taken after COVID-19 vaccination. The receptors shown here come from a human donor who received a COVID-19 vaccine.

The chain recombines TRBV5-8 with TRBJ1-3; D is perhaps TRBD1 (5 bases). Per germline, CDR1 SGHTS and CDR2 YDEGEE. This CDR3 region has 17 residues. Deletions cut 2 bases from V and 0 bases from J, with 15 bases between. CDR3 amino acids: CASSLSPGGTSGNTIYF. The CDR3 nucleotides are TGTGCCAGCAGCTTATCTCCGGGGGGGACCTCTGGAAACACCATATATTTT.

The chain uses TRBV19 and TRBJ1-2; D ambiguous. Germline V lookup: CDR1 LNHDA, CDR2 SQIVND (reference sequence). Trimming shortened V by 3 bases and J by 8 bases, and 16 bases separated the two germline ends. The CDR3 has 14 amino acids. The CDR3 spells CASSIYRTAIGYTF. The CDR3 region has the DNA TGTGCCAGTAGTATTTATAGGACGGCTATCGGCTACACCTTC.

This chain connects TRBV7-2 to TRBJ1-2; TRBD1 might be the D (5 bases). The CDR3 has 16 residues. Trimming took off 1 base at V and 2 bases at J, with 14 bases between the two ends. The germline V gene has CDR1 SGHTA and CDR2 FQGNSA. The DNA for the CDR3 is TGTGCCAGCAGCTTAGAGGGCAGGGCCGGAAACTATGGCTACACCTTC. This encodes CASSLEGRAGNYGYTF.

The CDR3 DNA sequence: TGCGCCAGCAGCTTGGGACAGGAGTTTCACATTCAGTACTTC. Translating it yields CASSLGQEFHIQYF. The rearrangement joins TRBV5-1 to TRBJ2-4; a possible D gene is TRBD1 (6 bases). CDR1 and CDR2 (germline): SGHRS, YFSETQ. CDR3 size: 14 residues. V lost 0 bases and J 8 bases, leaving 12 bases between the germline ends. The entire variable domain, with the rest obtained from reference TRBV5-1 and TRBJ2-4, is as follows: KAGVTQTPRYLIKTRGQQVTLSCSPISGHRSVSWYQQTPGQGLQFLFEYFSETQRNKGNFPGRFSGRQFSNSRSEMNVSTLELGDSALYLCASSLGQEFHIQYFGAGTRLSVL.

In its sample, this clone was seen once. The V and J genes are TRBV3-1 (or the pseudogene TRBV3-2) and TRBJ2-7, with 14 bases aligning to TRBD2. The CDR3 is made up of 17 amino acids. V dropped 3 bases and J dropped 4; count of bases not matched to a gene: 8. Germline V CDR1 and CDR2: LGHDT, YNNKEL (reference sequence). The CDR3 here is CASSHRGRTSGRYEQYF. The CDR3, as DNA: TGTGCCAGCAGCCATCGGGGGAGGACTAGCGGGAGGTACGAGCAGTACTTC.

V usage is TRBV19 and J usage is TRBJ2-7, with a tentative D call TRBD1 (6 bases). Per germline, CDR1 LNHDA and CDR2 SQIVND (reference sequence). V was trimmed by 3 bases and J by 5 bases, leaving 11 bases between them. CDR3 length: 13 residues. CDR3 sequence reads: CASSIAGAHEQYF. CDR3 nucleotide sequence: TGTGCCAGTAGTATCGCAGGGGCCCACGAGCAGTACTTC.

This clone came up once. The chain's CDR3 is CASSFGGSTDTQYF. The CDR3 DNA sequence: TGTGCCAGCAGTTTCGGGGGGAGCACAGATACGCAGTATTTT. The J gene is TRBJ2-3, the V gene TRBV6-6, with TRBD2 matching over 7 bases. Looked up from germline, CDR1 is MNHNY and CDR2 is SVGAGI (reference sequence). This CDR3 region has 14 residues. J lost 0 bases, V lost 4 bases, and 1 base had no gene match.

This clone was picked up a small number of times. V usage is TRBV5-1 and J usage is TRBJ2-7; D might be TRBD2 (5 bases). V lost 4 bases to trimming and J lost 3 bases, with 11 bases between them. The germline V gene has CDR1 SGHRS and CDR2 YFSETQ. This CDR3 spans 13 amino acids. Here the CDR3 reads CASSPRTHYEQYF. CDR3 sequence (DNA): TGCGCCAGCAGCCCCCGGACTCACTACGAGCAGTACTTC.

A single count supports this clone. The chain links TRBV18 to TRBJ1-2; no definite D call. The CDR3 loop spans 13 amino acids. V gave up 2 bases and J gave up 3 bases, with 7 bases separating them. Germline lookup yields CDR1 KGHSH and CDR2 LQKENI. CDR3 nucleotides: TGTGCCAGCTCACCAGAGACGGACTATGGCTACACCTTC. Amino acid sequence: CASSPETDYGYTF.

This chain joins TRBV3-1 (or the pseudogene TRBV3-2) and TRBJ1-2; D is perhaps TRBD1 (5 bases). The CDR3 loop spans 15 amino acids. Trimming removed 1 base from V and 2 bases from J, with 11 bases in between. CDR1 and CDR2 (germline): LGHDT, YNNKEL (reference sequence). The CDR3 nucleotides are TGTGCCAGCAGCCAAGTCTGGTCAGGGAACTATGGCTACACCTTC. This gives the protein CASSQVWSGNYGYTF.

CDR3 residues: CASSLTSGGALETQYF. The DNA for the CDR3 is TGTGCCAGCAGCTTAACTAGCGGGGGGGCGTTAGAGACCCAGTACTTC. This rearrangement joins TRBV7-8 to TRBJ2-5, with 13 positions matching TRBD2. The CDR3 covers 16 residues. Germline values: CDR1 SGHVS, CDR2 FQNEAQ. The V segment lost 2 bases and the J segment 4 bases; nucleotides outside the gene matches: 4.

This chain links TRBV14 with TRBJ2-7; maybe TRBD1 (6 bases). V lost 0 bases and J 3 bases, leaving 24 bases between the germline ends. Germline V gene data show CDR1 as SGHDN and CDR2 as FVKESK. The CDR3 totals 19 residues. The CDR3 nucleotides read TGTGCCAGCAGCCAAGAAGATTCGTACAGGGTAGGCGGCCACTACGAGCAGTACTTC. Translated: CASSQEDSYRVGGHYEQYF.

The chain couples TRBV24-1 to TRBJ2-1; D is unresolved. The CDR3 sequence is 13 residues long. From germline, CDR1 is KGHDR and CDR2 SFDVKD. V was pared by 1 base and J by 5 bases, with 5 bases between. The CDR3 DNA is TGTGCCACCAGTGATTTACGGGACAATGAGCAGTTCTTC. Protein sequence: CATSDLRDNEQFF.

The chain couples TRBV6-5 to TRBJ1-2; TRBD1 agrees at 10 bases. In germline, CDR1 is MNHEY, CDR2 SVGAGI. The CDR3 contains 14 residues. J gave up 5 bases and V 6 bases, and 6 bases lay outside the gene matches. The CDR3 spells CASRRTGGMYGYTF. Here the CDR3 DNA reads TGTGCCAGCAGACGGACAGGGGGAATGTATGGCTACACCTTC.

The V and J genes are TRBV5-4 and TRBJ1-3; D is unresolved. V lost 0 bases, J lost 0 bases, and 4 bases lay in between. Germline V gene sequence: CDR1 SGHNT, CDR2 YYREEE (reference sequence). The CDR3 is 14 amino acids. CDR3 region: CASSLGASGNTIYF. In nucleotides, the CDR3 is TGTGCCAGCAGCTTGGGGGCCTCTGGAAACACCATATATTTT.

The genes are TRBV28 and TRBJ2-5; 9 bases map to TRBD2. Trimming cost V 2 bases and J 1 base; bases outside gene matches: 5. Germline V gives CDR1 MDHEN, CDR2 SYDVKM. The CDR3 has 16 residues. The CDR3 DNA sequence: TGTGCCAGCAGTTTACAGACTAGCGGAATCCAAGAGACCCAGTACTTC. Encoded protein: CASSLQTSGIQETQYF.

The rearrangement joins TRBV7-2 to TRBJ2-1; D assignment may be TRBD1 or TRBD2 (5 bases each). The V and J ends lost 0 bases and 14 bases respectively, with 17 bases between them. The CDR3 is 14 amino acids. Germline assignment: CDR1 SGHTA and CDR2 FQGNSA. The CDR3 loop reads CASSLAPETGTEFF. The CDR3 nucleotides read TGTGCCAGCAGCTTAGCGCCAGAGACCGGGACGGAGTTCTTC.

This clone was found a few times. V is TRBV28 and J is TRBJ1-5, with D unclear. The CDR3 sequence is 19 residues long. Germline V lookup: CDR1 MDHEN, CDR2 SYDVKM. Trimming stripped 6 bases from V and 2 bases from J, with 26 bases between. CDR3 sequence: CASRQPDRTWVLGNQPQHF. As DNA, the CDR3 is TGTGCCAGCAGACAACCGGATAGGACTTGGGTTTTGGGCAATCAGCCCCAGCATTTT.

The rearrangement uses TRBV27 and TRBJ1-3; D call uncertain. V gave up 3 bases and J gave up 2 bases, with 5 bases separating them. The CDR3 is 13 residues long. Germline V gene sequence: CDR1 MNHEY, CDR2 SMNVEV (reference sequence). The CDR3 sequence is CASSFRAGNTIYF. The DNA for the CDR3 is TGTGCCAGCAGTTTTCGGGCTGGAAACACCATATATTTT.

CDR3 in amino acids: CAISGKGDSYGYTF. In DNA, the CDR3 is TGTGCCATCAGTGGAAAAGGGGACAGTTATGGCTACACCTTC. The J gene is TRBJ1-2, the V gene TRBV10-3; 7 bases map to TRBD1. Germline V gene data show CDR1 as ENHRY and CDR2 as SYGVKD. The CDR3 is 14 residues long. Germline trimming cut 4 bases from V and 5 bases from J; bases unmatched to any gene: 7.

J is TRBJ1-4 and V is TRBV6-5, with 9 bases lining up with TRBD1. The CDR3 runs to 14 residues. Germline CDR1 reads MNHEY; CDR2 reads SVGAGI. V trimming: 7 bases; J trimming: 4 bases; junction bases outside the gene matches: 4. CDR3 bases: TGTGCCAGCAAGCGGGACAGGGTTAATGAAAAACTGTTTTTT. It is translated as CASKRDRVNEKLFF.

The chain links TRBV6-2 or TRBV6-3 to TRBJ2-7, with 7 bases fitting TRBD1. Trimming cost V 4 bases and J 4 bases; bases outside gene matches: 10. CDR3 length equals 15 residues. Germline lookup yields CDR1 MNHEY and CDR2 SVGEGT. CDR3 nucleotides: TGTGCCAGCAGTTTGTCCCCGGGACAGATATACGAGCAGTACTTC. This encodes CASSLSPGQIYEQYF.

This clone was seen only a few times. The chain is built from TRBV7-9 and TRBJ2-7; the match to TRBD1 covers 8 bases. This CDR3 has 12 residues. Germline CDR1 and CDR2: SEHNR and FQNEAQ (reference sequence). J was trimmed by 5 bases and V by 5 bases; bases with no gene match: 2. The CDR3 DNA reads TGTGCCAGCAGCCAGACAGGGGACGAGCAGTACTTC. This sequence encodes CASSQTGDEQYF.

This clone was detected only a few times. The V gene is TRBV20-1, the J gene TRBJ1-1, with 7 bases lining up with TRBD1. This CDR3 has 10 residues. The V gene's germline CDR1 is DFQATT and CDR2 SNEGSKA (reference sequence). Trimming took 5 bases from V and 8 from J; bases not matched to a gene: 2. The CDR3 loop is CSAGDREAFF. The CDR3 DNA sequence: TGCAGTGCTGGGGACAGAGAAGCTTTCTTT.

This clone was observed a handful of times. CDR3 sequence reads: CASKAPTPVDHYNEQFF. The DNA for the CDR3 is TGTGCCAGTAAGGCTCCGACCCCCGTTGACCATTACAATGAGCAGTTCTTC. The chain couples TRBV19 to TRBJ2-1; no definite D call. The CDR3 runs 17 residues. Germline CDR1 is LNHDA and CDR2 is SQIVND (reference sequence). V gave up 7 bases and J gave up 4 bases, with 23 bases separating them. Supplemented by reference TRBV19 and TRBJ2-1, the full variable domain reads DGGITQSPKYLFRKEGQNVTLSCEQNLNHDAMYWYRQDPGQGLRLIYYSQIVNDFQKGDIAEGYSVSREKKESFPLTVTSAQKNPTAFYLCASKAPTPVDHYNEQFFGPGTRLTVL.

The V and J genes are TRBV19 and TRBJ1-5; a possible D gene is TRBD1 (5 bases). Per germline, CDR1 LNHDA and CDR2 SQIVND (reference sequence). V lost 8 bases to trimming and J lost 11 bases, with 19 bases between them. The CDR3 runs 13 residues. The CDR3 spells CASGTAPRGTQHF. The CDR3 DNA reads as TGTGCCAGTGGGACCGCTCCTCGTGGGACCCAGCATTTT.

The rearrangement uses TRBV6-5 and TRBJ2-5, with D uncertain. Germline V gene data show CDR1 as MNHEY and CDR2 as SVGAGI. Trimming stripped 2 bases from V and 4 bases from J, with 11 bases between. The CDR3 length is 14 residues. CDR3 nucleotide sequence: TGTGCCAGCAGTTACCTAGGGTCCGGAGAGACCCAGTACTTC. Encoded protein: CASSYLGSGETQYF.

The rearrangement links TRBV5-4 to TRBJ2-1; the D is unclear. Per germline, CDR1 SGHNT and CDR2 YYREEE (reference sequence). Trimming left V 4 bases short and J 6 bases short, with 14 bases between. This CDR3 is built from 14 residues. For the CDR3, the DNA is TGTGCCAGCAGCGCCAGAGTCAATACCAATGAGCAGTTCTTC. This sequence encodes CASSARVNTNEQFF.

This chain joins TRBV30 and TRBJ1-1; perhaps TRBD1 as D (5 bases). The CDR3 has 12 residues. The germline V gene has CDR1 GTSNPN and CDR2 SVGIG (reference sequence). V was pared by 3 bases and J by 5 bases, with 10 bases between. The CDR3 loop is CAWSRVGTEAFF. The CDR3, as DNA: TGTGCCTGGAGCAGGGTTGGGACTGAAGCTTTCTTT.

In this sample, this clone turned up a few times. V usage is TRBV7-2 and J usage is TRBJ1-5, with TRBD1 matching over 9 bases. The CDR3 sequence is 15 residues long. Looked up from germline, CDR1 is SGHTA and CDR2 is FQGNSA. With 1 base clipped from V and 7 bases from J, the junction kept 5 bases outside the gene matches. This chain's CDR3 is CASSLETGGRQPQHF. The DNA for the CDR3 is TGTGCCAGCAGCTTAGAGACAGGGGGTAGACAGCCCCAGCATTTT.